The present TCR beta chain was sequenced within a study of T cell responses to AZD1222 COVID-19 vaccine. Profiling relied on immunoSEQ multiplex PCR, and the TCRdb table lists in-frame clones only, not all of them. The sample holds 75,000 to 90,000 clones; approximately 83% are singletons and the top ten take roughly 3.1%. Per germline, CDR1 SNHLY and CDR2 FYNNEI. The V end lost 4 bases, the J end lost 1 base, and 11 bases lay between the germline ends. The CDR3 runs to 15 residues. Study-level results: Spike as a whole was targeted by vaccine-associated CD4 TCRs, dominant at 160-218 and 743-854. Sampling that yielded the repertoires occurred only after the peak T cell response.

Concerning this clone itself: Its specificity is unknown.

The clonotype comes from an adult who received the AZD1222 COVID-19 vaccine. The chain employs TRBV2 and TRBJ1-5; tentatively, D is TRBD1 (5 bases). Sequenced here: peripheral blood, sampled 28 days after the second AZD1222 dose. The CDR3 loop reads CASSVFDRSNQPQHF. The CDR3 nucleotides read TGTGCCAGCAGTGTTTTTGACAGAAGCAATCAGCCCCAGCATTTT.